Below, 17 T cell receptor beta chains from the same sample are listed, as sequenced in a study of shared clonotypes between healthy human individuals. Libraries were prepared by immunoSEQ multiplex PCR; TCRdb keeps only in-frame clonotypes and omits some of them. In the table there are under 1,900,000 clones, about 98.5% of which are singletons. The sample comprised naive CD4+ T cells sorted from blood. Subset: CD45RA+ positively selected. The receptors were sampled from a man younger than 40 in good health.

The chain joins TRBV30 to TRBJ2-2, with unresolved D. Germline V gene lookup returns CDR1 GTSNPN and CDR2 SVGIG (reference sequence). Between the trimmed V and J ends, which lost 4 bases and 3 bases, there was a span of 18 bases. The CDR3 totals 16 residues. The CDR3 loop reads CAWIPLSAHYTGELFF. In DNA form, the CDR3 reads TGTGCCTGGATCCCATTATCCGCACACTACACCGGGGAGCTGTTTTTT.

J is TRBJ2-7 and V is TRBV30; 9 bases are a match to TRBD2. The CDR3 contains 11 residues. Germline CDR1 is GTSNPN and CDR2 is SVGIG (reference sequence). V was clipped by 7 bases and J by 4 bases; unmatched bases: 2. The CDR3 reads CAFSGSYEQYF. CDR3 nucleotides: TGTGCCTTTAGCGGGAGTTACGAGCAGTACTTC.

This chain connects TRBV18 to TRBJ2-3; TRBD2 aligns across 8 bases. V dropped 4 bases and J dropped 0; count of bases not matched to a gene: 6. Germline V gene sequence: CDR1 KGHSH, CDR2 LQKENI. This CDR3 has 16 amino acids. The DNA of the CDR3 is TGTGCCAGCTCACAGCGACTAGCGACTAGCACAGATACGCAGTATTTT. It yields the protein CASSQRLATSTDTQYF.

The chain carries TRBV4-1 and TRBJ2-7; 11 nucleotides match TRBD1. V lost 2 bases and J lost 3; bases outside the gene matches: 9. Germline-derived CDR1 and CDR2 are MGHRA and YSYEKL. There are 17 residues in the CDR3. CDR3 residues: CASSQKTLGQGGYEQYF. The CDR3, as DNA: TGCGCCAGCAGCCAAAAGACCCTGGGACAGGGGGGCTACGAGCAGTACTTC.

The V gene is TRBV6-5, the J gene TRBJ2-3, with D maybe TRBD2 (5 bases). CDR3 length: 13 residues. V was trimmed by 7 bases and J by 4 bases, leaving 12 bases between them. Germline V gene data show CDR1 as MNHEY and CDR2 as SVGAGI. DNA for the CDR3: TGTGCCAGCACCCCTCCAGCGGCAGATACGCAGTATTTT. Amino acids: CASTPPAADTQYF.

The chain has TRBV6-6 and TRBJ2-5; D possibly corresponds to TRBD1 (5 bases). CDR1 MNHNY and CDR2 SVGAGI come from the germline V gene (reference sequence). V was trimmed by 2 bases and J by 4 bases, leaving 14 bases between them. The CDR3 has 15 amino acids. CDR3 residues: CASSYPQGRLETQYF. The CDR3 bases are TGTGCCAGCAGTTACCCCCAGGGAAGGCTAGAGACCCAGTACTTC.

This chain connects TRBV6-5 to TRBJ2-2, with D perhaps matching TRBD2 (6 bases). The CDR3 contains 15 residues. V lost 6 bases and J lost 0, with 11 bases in between. The germline V gene encodes CDR1 MNHEY and CDR2 SVGAGI. CDR3 DNA: TGTGCCAGCAGGGCGGGACTTACGAACACCGGGGAGCTGTTTTTT. The encoded protein is CASRAGLTNTGELFF.

About this clone: Additional DNA sequences in this sample encode the identical CDR3. This chain links TRBV5-4 with TRBJ2-7; TRBD2 matches 8 bases. The CDR3 covers 14 residues. The J segment lost 2 bases and the V segment lost 0 bases, leaving 1 base of the junction unmatched. Looked up from germline, CDR1 is SGHNT and CDR2 is YYREEE (reference sequence). In nucleotides, the CDR3 is TGTGCCAGCAGCTTGGCGGGAGGGCCCTACGAGCAGTACTTC. Its translation is CASSLAGGPYEQYF.

The CDR3 sequence is CASTRDRISYEQYF. The CDR3 DNA reads TGTGCCAGCACCCGGGACAGAATCTCCTACGAGCAGTACTTC. This chain uses TRBV2 with TRBJ2-7, with 7 nucleotides matching TRBD1. With 7 bases clipped from V and 0 bases from J, the junction kept 6 bases outside the gene matches. The CDR3 consists of 14 residues. Germline CDR1 is SNHLY and CDR2 is FYNNEI. The full variable domain, with the rest looked up from reference TRBV2 and TRBJ2-7, is EPEVTQTPSHQVTQMGQEVILRCVPISNHLYFYWYRQILGQKVEFLVSFYNNEISEKSEIFDDQFSVERPDGSNFTLKIRSTKLEDSAMYFCASTRDRISYEQYFGPGTRLTVT.

V and J are TRBV7-3 and TRBJ2-1, with D tentatively TRBD2 (6 bases). The germline V and J ends were trimmed by 3 bases and 1 base, with 10 bases remaining between them. The CDR3 is 15 amino acids. CDR1 and CDR2 from the germline V gene are SGHTA and FQGTGA. For the CDR3, the DNA is TGTGCCAGCAGCTTGGATAGCGGTTCCTACAATGAGCAGTTCTTC. It codes for CASSLDSGSYNEQFF.

V gene TRBV18 combines with J gene TRBJ2-7; D is perhaps TRBD2 (5 bases). The CDR3 loop spans 15 amino acids. V was clipped by 3 bases and J by 1 base, with 13 bases between them. CDR1 is KGHSH and CDR2 is LQKENI in the germline V gene. The CDR3 is CASSPERGISYEQYF. The CDR3 DNA sequence: TGTGCCAGCTCACCTGAACGAGGGATTTCCTACGAGCAGTACTTC.

The genes are TRBV27 and TRBJ2-7, with D possibly TRBD1 on 8 matching bases. Trimming pared 7 bases from V and 5 bases from J, leaving 21 bases between. Germline loops: CDR1 MNHEY, CDR2 SMNVEV (reference sequence). The CDR3 is 15 residues long. CDR3 region: CASNEGGAGGNEQYF. The CDR3 DNA sequence: TGTGCCAGCAATGAGGGAGGGGCAGGGGGCAACGAGCAGTACTTC.

This clone appeared a single time. This chain uses TRBV28 with TRBJ2-7; TRBD1 agrees at 7 bases. Germline loops: CDR1 MDHEN, CDR2 SYDVKM. CDR3 length equals 14 residues. With 3 bases clipped from V and 3 bases from J, the junction kept 5 bases outside the gene matches. CDR3 sequence reads: CASSFRTGHYEQYF. CDR3 nucleotide sequence: TGTGCCAGCAGTTTCCGGACAGGCCACTACGAGCAGTACTTC.

The chain is built from TRBV29-1 and TRBJ2-1; D is ambiguous. The CDR3 extends over 11 amino acids. Trimming took 7 bases from V and 5 from J, leaving 9 bases between them. Germline V gene sequence: CDR1 SQVTM, CDR2 ANQGSEA. In DNA, the CDR3 is TGCAGCGCGAGACACAACAATGAGCAGTTCTTC. Translated, it gives CSARHNNEQFF.

The chain employs TRBV2 and TRBJ1-5; 7 positions match TRBD1. CDR1 and CDR2 from the germline V gene are SNHLY and FYNNEI. CDR3 length: 14 residues. After removal of 4 bases from V and 5 bases from J, the junction contained 5 bases not matched to a gene. Here the CDR3 DNA reads TGTGCCAGCAGTGGGAGGACAGGTGATCAGCCCCAGCATTTT. Translated: CASSGRTGDQPQHF.

A word on this clone: The same CDR3 arises from other DNA sequences in this sample as well. The chain is built from TRBV5-1 and TRBJ2-5, with D possibly being TRBD2 (5 bases). V was shortened by 4 bases and J by 1 base, with 8 bases between the two germline ends. This CDR3 comprises 13 residues. Germline CDR1 and CDR2: SGHRS and YFSETQ. CDR3 in DNA: TGCGCCAGCAGCCCTGGAGGCCAAGAGACCCAGTACTTC. This codes for CASSPGGQETQYF. Together with reference TRBV5-1 and TRBJ2-5, the CDR3 gives the full variable domain: KAGVTQTPRYLIKTRGQQVTLSCSPISGHRSVSWYQQTPGQGLQFLFEYFSETQRNKGNFPGRFSGRQFSNSRSEMNVSTLELGDSALYLCASSPGGQETQYFGPGTRLLVL.

This rearrangement joins TRBV5-5 to TRBJ2-7, with 8 bases aligning to TRBD1. Germline V lookup: CDR1 SGHKS, CDR2 YYEKEE (reference sequence). This CDR3 is built from 14 residues. J lost 5 bases, V lost 0 bases, and 4 bases had no gene match. CDR3 region: CASSLVQGVHEQYF. CDR3 nucleotides: TGTGCCAGCAGCTTGGTACAGGGGGTACACGAGCAGTACTTC.